The rows below give T cell receptor beta chains drawn from one sample of a study of OX40 agonist ivuxolimab in advanced cancers. Only in-frame clones appear in the TCRdb table, and some are missing; sequencing was by immunoSEQ multiplex PCR. This table holds 65,000 to 75,000 clones, roughly 87% found once. This specimen was CD4+ or CD8+ T cells sorted from blood, taken in a trial of the OX40 agonist ivuxolimab. These receptors were collected from an adult with an advanced solid tumor such as melanoma, head and neck, liver or kidney cancer. CDR3s include the opening cysteine and the closing phenylalanine or tryptophan. A D gene is named only where the DNA matches it firmly. Clone size is not always given. Where it is, it says once, few, many or a class for expanded clones.

v_gene: TRBV2
abundance: -
d_gene: TRBD1
j_gene: TRBJ1-4
CDR3nt: TGTGCCAGCAGGGGAACCGGGACAGGGGGGGAAAAACTGTTTTTT
CDR3aa: CASRGTGTGGEKLFF

v_gene: TRBV19
abundance: -
d_gene: TRBD1
j_gene: TRBJ2-7
CDR3nt: TGTGCCAGTAGTCAAGACAGGGGGCTCCGGTACGAGCAGTACTTC
CDR3aa: CASSQDRGLRYEQYF

v_gene: TRBV11-2
abundance: -
d_gene: -
j_gene: TRBJ2-5
CDR3nt: TGTGCCAGCAGCTTTACCGGAGGGGAGACCCAGTACTTC
CDR3aa: CASSFTGGETQYF

v_gene: TRBV19
abundance: few
d_gene: -
j_gene: TRBJ1-2
CDR3nt: TGTGCCAGTAGATCAGCCGAAAGGAGTGGAGGCTACACCTTC
CDR3aa: CASRSAERSGGYTF

v_gene: TRBV29-1
abundance: few
d_gene: TRBD1
j_gene: TRBJ1-5
CDR3nt: TGCAGCGTTAGACAGGGAAATCAGCCCCAGCATTTT
CDR3aa: CSVRQGNQPQHF

v_gene: TRBV2
abundance: -
d_gene: -
j_gene: TRBJ1-2
CDR3nt: TGTGCCAGCAGGGGGTCGGCGGGTAACTATGGCTACACCTTC
CDR3aa: CASRGSAGNYGYTF

v_gene: TRBV27
abundance: -
d_gene: TRBD2
j_gene: TRBJ2-1
CDR3nt: TGTGCCAGCAGTTCCGGGACTAGCGGGCTAAGCTCCTACAATGAGCAGTTCTTC
CDR3aa: CASSSGTSGLSSYNEQFF

v_gene: TRBV5-1
abundance: -
d_gene: TRBD2
j_gene: TRBJ2-1
CDR3nt: TGCGCCAGCAGCTGGGGGACTAGCGGTTGGGGGCAGTTCTTC
CDR3aa: CASSWGTSGWGQFF

v_gene: TRBV19
abundance: -
d_gene: TRBD2
j_gene: TRBJ2-3
CDR3nt: TGTGCCAGTAGTAGCGGGGGACCAGTATACACAGATACGCAGTATTTT
CDR3aa: CASSSGGPVYTDTQYF

v_gene: TRBV30
abundance: -
d_gene: -
j_gene: TRBJ1-3
CDR3nt: TGTGCCTGGAGTGCGGACAGCCGCTCTGGAAACACCATATATTTT
CDR3aa: CAWSADSRSGNTIYF

v_gene: TRBV5-4
abundance: -
d_gene: -
j_gene: TRBJ1-5
CDR3nt: TGTGCCAGCAGTCGTTTCGAGGAGAGGGCACCCCAGCATTTT
CDR3aa: CASSRFEERAPQHF

v_gene: TRBV7-2
abundance: -
d_gene: -
j_gene: TRBJ2-1
CDR3nt: TGTGCCAGCAGCTTTCCGGGACTAGGTGGACAGGATGAGCAGTTCTTC
CDR3aa: CASSFPGLGGQDEQFF

v_gene: TRBV6-1
abundance: -
d_gene: TRBD1
j_gene: TRBJ1-4
CDR3nt: TGTGCCAGCAGGTCCGCAGGGACAGATGAAAAACTGTTTTTT
CDR3aa: CASRSAGTDEKLFF

v_gene: TRBV27
abundance: -
d_gene: -
j_gene: TRBJ1-5
CDR3nt: TGTGCCAGCAGTGTTGGGCAGGTCGGTCAGCCCCAGCATTTT
CDR3aa: CASSVGQVGQPQHF

v_gene: TRBV10-3
abundance: -
d_gene: -
j_gene: TRBJ2-5
CDR3nt: TGTGCCATCAGTGAGCGGGGGCAAGAGACCCAGTACTTC
CDR3aa: CAISERGQETQYF

v_gene: TRBV9
abundance: -
d_gene: -
j_gene: TRBJ1-2
CDR3nt: TGTGCCAGCAGCGCCGGAGGGGCCTCGAGGGTCTATGGCTACACCTTC
CDR3aa: CASSAGGASRVYGYTF

v_gene: TRBV11-3
abundance: -
d_gene: -
j_gene: TRBJ1-2
CDR3nt: TGTGCCAGCAGCTTAGATGGTTCTAACTATGGCTACACCTTC
CDR3aa: CASSLDGSNYGYTF

v_gene: TRBV25-1
abundance: -
d_gene: TRBD2
j_gene: TRBJ2-5
CDR3nt: TGTGCCAGCAGGGGACTAGCGGGAGGGCTAGAGACCCAGTACTTC
CDR3aa: CASRGLAGGLETQYF

v_gene: TRBV7-9
abundance: few
d_gene: -
j_gene: TRBJ2-5
CDR3nt: TGTGCCAGCAGCTACCCAGGTCGCCTCGGAGGGGGGGAGACCCAGTACTTC
CDR3aa: CASSYPGRLGGGETQYF

v_gene: TRBV7-2
abundance: -
d_gene: TRBD1
j_gene: TRBJ1-1
CDR3nt: TGTGCCAGCAACACCCGGAGGGGGCTGGCTGAAGCTTTCTTT
CDR3aa: CASNTRRGLAEAFF

v_gene: TRBV27
abundance: once
d_gene: -
j_gene: TRBJ1-3
CDR3nt: TGTGCCAGCAGCCAGAGAAGGGCCGGAGGAAACACCATATATTTT
CDR3aa: CASSQRRAGGNTIYF

v_gene: TRBV6-6
abundance: -
d_gene: -
j_gene: TRBJ1-1
CDR3nt: TGTGCCAGCACCCTCACCGCGAACACTGAAGCTTTCTTT
CDR3aa: CASTLTANTEAFF

v_gene: TRBV27
abundance: -
d_gene: -
j_gene: TRBJ2-5
CDR3nt: TGTGCCAGCAGTTCGGACTGGTTGGAGACCCAGTACTTC
CDR3aa: CASSSDWLETQYF

v_gene: TRBV9
abundance: once
d_gene: TRBD1
j_gene: TRBJ2-5
CDR3nt: TGTGCCAGCAGCGTAGACAGGGGAGAGACCCAGTACTTC
CDR3aa: CASSVDRGETQYF

v_gene: TRBV6-5
abundance: -
d_gene: -
j_gene: TRBJ1-1
CDR3nt: TGTGCCAGTAAGAGGGGTCCTGAAGCTTTCTTT
CDR3aa: CASKRGPEAFF

v_gene: TRBV11-2
abundance: -
d_gene: -
j_gene: TRBJ2-7
CDR3nt: TGTGCCAGCAGCTTAGTCTCAGGGGCCTACGAGCAGTACTTC
CDR3aa: CASSLVSGAYEQYF

v_gene: TRBV7-8
abundance: -
d_gene: -
j_gene: TRBJ2-5
CDR3nt: TGTGCCAGCAGCTCTACTGCGGGGCCATTCCAAGAGACCCAGTACTTC
CDR3aa: CASSSTAGPFQETQYF

v_gene: TRBV7-2
abundance: few
d_gene: TRBD1
j_gene: TRBJ1-2
CDR3nt: TGTGCCAGCAGCTTAGGGACAGGGGCCAACTATGGCTACACCTTC
CDR3aa: CASSLGTGANYGYTF

v_gene: TRBV6-1
abundance: -
d_gene: -
j_gene: TRBJ1-5
CDR3nt: TGTGCCAGCAGTGAAGCAGGGTATAGCAATCAGCCCCAGCATTTT
CDR3aa: CASSEAGYSNQPQHF

v_gene: TRBV7-6
abundance: once
d_gene: TRBD2
j_gene: TRBJ2-1
CDR3nt: TGTGCCAGCAGCCACGGACTAGCGGGAGGCAATGAGCAGTTCTTC
CDR3aa: CASSHGLAGGNEQFF

v_gene: TRBV5-1
abundance: once
d_gene: TRBD2
j_gene: TRBJ2-1
CDR3nt: TGCGCCAGCAGCTCTCTAGCGGGTCCCTACAATGAGCAGTTCTTC
CDR3aa: CASSSLAGPYNEQFF

v_gene: TRBV29-1
abundance: -
d_gene: TRBD1
j_gene: TRBJ2-7
CDR3nt: TGCAGCGTTGGGGTACAGGGGGCGCGGCTCTACGAGCAGTACTTC
CDR3aa: CSVGVQGARLYEQYF

v_gene: TRBV7-3
abundance: once
d_gene: -
j_gene: TRBJ2-1
CDR3nt: TGTGCCAGCAGCATAAACTCAGGGTTGCCCTACAATGAGCAGTTCTTC
CDR3aa: CASSINSGLPYNEQFF

v_gene: TRBV18
abundance: few
d_gene: TRBD1
j_gene: TRBJ2-1
CDR3nt: TGTGCCAGCTCACGGGACAGGGGGGGTGATGAGCAGTTCTTC
CDR3aa: CASSRDRGGDEQFF

v_gene: TRBV5-4
abundance: -
d_gene: TRBD2
j_gene: TRBJ2-7
CDR3nt: TGTGCCAGCAGCGTCGGACTAGCGGGATCCTACGAGCAGTACTTC
CDR3aa: CASSVGLAGSYEQYF

v_gene: TRBV6-5
abundance: -
d_gene: TRBD1
j_gene: TRBJ1-2
CDR3nt: TGTGCCAGCAGTTACGCAGGGGGCAACTATGGCTACACCTTC
CDR3aa: CASSYAGGNYGYTF

v_gene: TRBV9
abundance: -
d_gene: -
j_gene: TRBJ2-3
CDR3nt: TGTGCCAGCAGCGTCACGGGGGACTTCACAGATACGCAGTATTTT
CDR3aa: CASSVTGDFTDTQYF

v_gene: TRBV9
abundance: -
d_gene: -
j_gene: TRBJ2-3
CDR3nt: TGTGCCAGCAGCGTAGCTATTGGAGGTAGGAGGACAGATACGCAGTATTTT
CDR3aa: CASSVAIGGRRTDTQYF

v_gene: TRBV27
abundance: once
d_gene: -
j_gene: TRBJ1-5
CDR3nt: TGTGCCAGCGACACCAGCAATCAGCCCCAGCATTTT
CDR3aa: CASDTSNQPQHF

v_gene: TRBV15
abundance: -
d_gene: -
j_gene: TRBJ1-3
CDR3nt: TGTGCCACCAGCAGAGATAGGGGCTCTGGAAACACCATATATTTT
CDR3aa: CATSRDRGSGNTIYF

v_gene: TRBV5-1
abundance: -
d_gene: TRBD1
j_gene: TRBJ1-5
CDR3nt: TGCGCCAGCAGCCTGGGACAGTCTTATCAGCCCCAGCATTTT
CDR3aa: CASSLGQSYQPQHF

v_gene: TRBV6-6
abundance: -
d_gene: -
j_gene: TRBJ2-2
CDR3nt: TGTGCCAGCAGGCTTCAATCGGACACCGGGGAGCTGTTTTTT
CDR3aa: CASRLQSDTGELFF

v_gene: TRBV9
abundance: once
d_gene: -
j_gene: TRBJ1-3
CDR3nt: TGTGCCAGCAGCGAACAGGGTATTAGGCGTGGAAACACCATATATTTT
CDR3aa: CASSEQGIRRGNTIYF

v_gene: TRBV6-5
abundance: -
d_gene: -
j_gene: TRBJ2-3
CDR3nt: TGTGCCAGCAGGTACGGGTCGAATGAGGATACGCAGTATTTT
CDR3aa: CASRYGSNEDTQYF

v_gene: TRBV6-5
abundance: -
d_gene: TRBD1
j_gene: TRBJ1-1
CDR3nt: TGTGCCAGCAGGCGGGGACAGGGGGACACTGAAGCTTTCTTT
CDR3aa: CASRRGQGDTEAFF

v_gene: TRBV11-2
abundance: -
d_gene: TRBD2
j_gene: TRBJ2-7
CDR3nt: TGTGCCAGCAGCGCCGCCCCGGGGACTAGCGGGAATAAGCAGTACTTC
CDR3aa: CASSAAPGTSGNKQYF

v_gene: TRBV5-1
abundance: once
d_gene: -
j_gene: TRBJ1-4
CDR3nt: TGCGCCAGCAGCTTGGGGGGCGGGAATGAAAAACTGTTTTTT
CDR3aa: CASSLGGGNEKLFF

v_gene: TRBV7-9
abundance: -
d_gene: TRBD1
j_gene: TRBJ2-3
CDR3nt: TGTGCCAGCAGCCAAGGACAGGGAAGGACAGATACGCAGTATTTT
CDR3aa: CASSQGQGRTDTQYF

v_gene: TRBV5-1
abundance: -
d_gene: -
j_gene: TRBJ1-2
CDR3nt: TGCGCCAGCAGCCAAAGAGGAGGGGTTGGCTATGGCTACACCTTC
CDR3aa: CASSQRGGVGYGYTF

v_gene: TRBV6-1
abundance: -
d_gene: -
j_gene: TRBJ2-3
CDR3nt: TGTGCCAGCAGTGGGCTAGCGGAGGGGGGCACAGATACGCAGTATTTT
CDR3aa: CASSGLAEGGTDTQYF

v_gene: TRBV5-1
abundance: -
d_gene: -
j_gene: TRBJ2-1
CDR3nt: TGCGCCAGCAGCAACTCCGGACAGATGGAAAATGAGCAGTTCTTC
CDR3aa: CASSNSGQMENEQFF

v_gene: TRBV18
abundance: once
d_gene: -
j_gene: TRBJ2-7
CDR3nt: TGTGCCAGCTCACCCCGGGACTTGGGGTACGAGCAGTACTTC
CDR3aa: CASSPRDLGYEQYF

v_gene: TRBV4-3
abundance: -
d_gene: TRBD1
j_gene: TRBJ2-7
CDR3nt: TGCGCCAGCAGCCAAGATTGGGGGACAGACCTCTACGAGCAGTACTTC
CDR3aa: CASSQDWGTDLYEQYF

v_gene: TRBV11-1
abundance: -
d_gene: TRBD1
j_gene: TRBJ2-7
CDR3nt: TGTGCCAGCAGAGATAACAGGGGGCAAAGCGAGCAGTACTTC
CDR3aa: CASRDNRGQSEQYF

v_gene: TRBV5-8
abundance: -
d_gene: -
j_gene: TRBJ1-1
CDR3nt: TGTGCCAGCCCCACTTGGGCTGAAGCTTTCTTT
CDR3aa: CASPTWAEAFF

v_gene: TRBV6-6
abundance: -
d_gene: -
j_gene: TRBJ1-5
CDR3nt: TGTGCCAGCGGTACGGGTCAGCCCCAGCATTTT
CDR3aa: CASGTGQPQHF

v_gene: TRBV6-6
abundance: -
d_gene: -
j_gene: TRBJ2-5
CDR3nt: TGTGCCAGCAGCGTCAGGATCGGGGAGACCCAGTACTTC
CDR3aa: CASSVRIGETQYF

v_gene: TRBV7-9
abundance: -
d_gene: -
j_gene: TRBJ2-2
CDR3nt: TGTGCCAGCAGCTTCCGGCAGGGGAATACCGGGGAGCTGTTTTTT
CDR3aa: CASSFRQGNTGELFF

v_gene: TRBV19
abundance: -
d_gene: TRBD1
j_gene: TRBJ2-7
CDR3nt: TGTGCCAGTAGCATTGACAGGGGCGACGAGCAGTACTTC
CDR3aa: CASSIDRGDEQYF